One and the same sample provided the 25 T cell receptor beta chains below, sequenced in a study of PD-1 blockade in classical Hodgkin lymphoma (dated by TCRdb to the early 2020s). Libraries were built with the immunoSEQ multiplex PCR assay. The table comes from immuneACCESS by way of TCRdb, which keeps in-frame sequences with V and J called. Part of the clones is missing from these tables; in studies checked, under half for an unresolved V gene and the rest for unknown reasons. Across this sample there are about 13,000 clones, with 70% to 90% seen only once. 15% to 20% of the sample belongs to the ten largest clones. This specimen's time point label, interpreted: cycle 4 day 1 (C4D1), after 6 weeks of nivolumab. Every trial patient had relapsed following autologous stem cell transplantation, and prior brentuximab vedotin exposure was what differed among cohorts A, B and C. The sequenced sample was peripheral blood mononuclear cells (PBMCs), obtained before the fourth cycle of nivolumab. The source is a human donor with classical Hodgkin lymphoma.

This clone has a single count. The CDR3 sequence is CASRSNRDIREKLFF. DNA for the CDR3: TGTGCCAGCAGAAGTAACCGGGACATAAGAGAAAAACTGTTTTTT. J is TRBJ1-4 and V is TRBV2, with D perhaps matching TRBD1 (6 bases). V was cut by 6 bases and J by 8 bases, with 19 bases left in between. Germline V gene sequence: CDR1 SNHLY, CDR2 FYNNEI. The CDR3 is 15 residues long. Full variable domain (rest looked up from reference TRBV2 and TRBJ1-4): EPEVTQTPSHQVTQMGQEVILRCVPISNHLYFYWYRQILGQKVEFLVSFYNNEISEKSEIFDDQFSVERPDGSNFTLKIRSTKLEDSAMYFCASRSNRDIREKLFFGSGTQLSVL.

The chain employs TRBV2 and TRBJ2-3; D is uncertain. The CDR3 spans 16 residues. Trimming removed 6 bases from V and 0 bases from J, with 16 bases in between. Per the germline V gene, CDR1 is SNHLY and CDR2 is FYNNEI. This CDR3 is CASRSPLEPSTDTQYF. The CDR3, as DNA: TGTGCCAGCAGGAGCCCCCTAGAACCTAGCACAGATACGCAGTATTTT.

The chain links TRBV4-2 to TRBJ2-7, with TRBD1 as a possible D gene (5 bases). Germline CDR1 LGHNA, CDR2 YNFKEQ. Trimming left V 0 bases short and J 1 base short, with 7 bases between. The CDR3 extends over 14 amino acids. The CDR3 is CASSQERQSYEQYF. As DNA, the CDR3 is TGTGCCAGCAGCCAAGAGAGACAGTCCTACGAGCAGTACTTC.

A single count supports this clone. The CDR3 reads CAWSVQGGLGNQPQHF. For the CDR3, the DNA is TGTGCCTGGAGTGTACAGGGGGGCCTTGGCAATCAGCCCCAGCATTTT. V and J are TRBV30 and TRBJ1-5, with TRBD1 matching 8 bases. CDR3 length equals 16 residues. In germline, CDR1 is GTSNPN, CDR2 SVGIG (reference sequence). V was clipped by 0 bases and J by 2 bases; unmatched bases: 6.

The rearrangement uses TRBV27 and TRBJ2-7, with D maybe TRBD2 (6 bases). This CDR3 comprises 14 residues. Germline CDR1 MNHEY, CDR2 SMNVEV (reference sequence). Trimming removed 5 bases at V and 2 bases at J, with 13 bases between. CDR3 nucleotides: TGTGCCAGCAGTCCTCCGGGACTTGCCTACGAGCAGTACTTC. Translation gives CASSPPGLAYEQYF.

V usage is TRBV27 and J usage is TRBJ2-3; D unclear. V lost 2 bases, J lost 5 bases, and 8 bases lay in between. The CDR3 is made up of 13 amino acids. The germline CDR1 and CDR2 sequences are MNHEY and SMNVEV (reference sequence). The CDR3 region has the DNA TGTGCCAGCAGTTTAGGGTTTAGAGATACGCAGTATTTT. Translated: CASSLGFRDTQYF.

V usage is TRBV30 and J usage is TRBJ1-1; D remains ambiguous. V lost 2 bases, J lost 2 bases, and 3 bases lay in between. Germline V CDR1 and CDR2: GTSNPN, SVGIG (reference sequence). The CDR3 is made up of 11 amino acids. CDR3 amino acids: CAWSFNTEAFF. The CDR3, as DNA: TGTGCCTGGAGTTTTAACACTGAAGCTTTCTTT.

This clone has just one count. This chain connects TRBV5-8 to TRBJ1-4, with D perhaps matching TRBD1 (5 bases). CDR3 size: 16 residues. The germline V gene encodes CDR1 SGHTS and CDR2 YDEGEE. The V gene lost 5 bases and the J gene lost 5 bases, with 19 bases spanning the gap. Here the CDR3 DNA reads TGTGCCAGCAGGACCGAAGGGACGGGACGGAATGAAAAACTGTTTTTT. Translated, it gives CASRTEGTGRNEKLFF.

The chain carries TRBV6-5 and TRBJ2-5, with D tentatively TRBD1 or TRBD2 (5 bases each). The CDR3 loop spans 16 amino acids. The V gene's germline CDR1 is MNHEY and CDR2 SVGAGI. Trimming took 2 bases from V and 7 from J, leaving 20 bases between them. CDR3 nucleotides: TGTGCCAGCAGTTACCGGGACCCGGATCCTCGGGGGACCCAGTACTTC. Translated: CASSYRDPDPRGTQYF.

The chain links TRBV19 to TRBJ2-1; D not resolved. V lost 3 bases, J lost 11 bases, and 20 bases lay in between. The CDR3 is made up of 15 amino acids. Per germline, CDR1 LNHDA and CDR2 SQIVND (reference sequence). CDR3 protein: CASSISENLLSKQFF. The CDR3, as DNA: TGTGCCAGTAGTATCTCGGAGAACTTACTATCTAAGCAGTTCTTC.

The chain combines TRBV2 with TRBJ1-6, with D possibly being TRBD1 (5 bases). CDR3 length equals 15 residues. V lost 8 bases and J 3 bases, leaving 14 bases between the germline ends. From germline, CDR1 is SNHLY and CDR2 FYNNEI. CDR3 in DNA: TGTGCCAGCGCTGTTTGGGACCTCTATAATTCACCCCTCCACTTT. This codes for CASAVWDLYNSPLHF.

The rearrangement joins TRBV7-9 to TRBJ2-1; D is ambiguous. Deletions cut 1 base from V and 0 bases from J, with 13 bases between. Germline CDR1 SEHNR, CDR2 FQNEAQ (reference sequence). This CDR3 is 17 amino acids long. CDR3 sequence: CASSLVGRRPSYNEQFF. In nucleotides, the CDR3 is TGTGCCAGCAGCTTAGTTGGTAGACGCCCCTCCTACAATGAGCAGTTCTTC.

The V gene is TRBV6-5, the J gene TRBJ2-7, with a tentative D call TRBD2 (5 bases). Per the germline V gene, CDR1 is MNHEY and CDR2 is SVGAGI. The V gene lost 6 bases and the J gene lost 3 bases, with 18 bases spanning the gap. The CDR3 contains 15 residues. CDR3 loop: CASRSGPFVGYEQYF. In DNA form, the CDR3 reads TGTGCCAGCAGAAGCGGACCATTCGTAGGCTACGAGCAGTACTTC.

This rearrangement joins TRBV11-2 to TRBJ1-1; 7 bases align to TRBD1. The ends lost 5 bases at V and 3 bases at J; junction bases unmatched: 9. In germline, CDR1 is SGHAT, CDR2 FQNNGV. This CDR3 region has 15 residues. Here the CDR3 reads CASSILQGRDTEAFF. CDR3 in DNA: TGTGCCAGCAGCATACTACAGGGGCGCGACACTGAAGCTTTCTTT.

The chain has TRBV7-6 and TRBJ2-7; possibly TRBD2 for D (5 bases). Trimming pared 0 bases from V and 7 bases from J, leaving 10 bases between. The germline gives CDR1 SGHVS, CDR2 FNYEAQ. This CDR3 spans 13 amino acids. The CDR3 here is CASSLAGREEQYF. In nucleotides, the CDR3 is TGTGCCAGCAGCTTAGCGGGGAGAGAAGAGCAGTACTTC.

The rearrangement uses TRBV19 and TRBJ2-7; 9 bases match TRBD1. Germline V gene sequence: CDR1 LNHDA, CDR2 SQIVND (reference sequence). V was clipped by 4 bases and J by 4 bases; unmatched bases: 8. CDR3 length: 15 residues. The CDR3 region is CASSTAGTGPYEQYF. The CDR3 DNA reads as TGTGCCAGTAGTACAGCCGGGACAGGGCCTTACGAGCAGTACTTC. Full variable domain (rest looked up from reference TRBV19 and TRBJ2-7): DGGITQSPKYLFRKEGQNVTLSCEQNLNHDAMYWYRQDPGQGLRLIYYSQIVNDFQKGDIAEGYSVSREKKESFPLTVTSAQKNPTAFYLCASSTAGTGPYEQYFGPGTRLTVT.

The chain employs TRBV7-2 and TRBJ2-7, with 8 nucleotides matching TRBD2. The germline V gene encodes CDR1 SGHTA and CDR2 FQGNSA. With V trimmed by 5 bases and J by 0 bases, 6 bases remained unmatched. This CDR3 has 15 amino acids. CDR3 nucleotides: TGTGCCAGCAGCGTTAGCGGGGTTTCCTCCTACGAGCAGTACTTC. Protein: CASSVSGVSSYEQYF. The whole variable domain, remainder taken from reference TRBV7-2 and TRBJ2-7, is GAGVSQSPSNKVTEKGKDVELRCDPISGHTALYWYRQSLGQGLEFLIYFQGNSAPDKSGLPSDRFSAERTGGSVSTLTIQRTQQEDSAVYLCASSVSGVSSYEQYFGPGTRLTVT.

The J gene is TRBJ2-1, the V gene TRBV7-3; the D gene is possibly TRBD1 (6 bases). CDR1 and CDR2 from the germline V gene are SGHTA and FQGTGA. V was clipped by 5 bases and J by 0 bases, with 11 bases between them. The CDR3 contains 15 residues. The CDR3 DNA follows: TGTGCCAGCAGCCCCGGACAGATCTCCTACAATGAGCAGTTCTTC. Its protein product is CASSPGQISYNEQFF.

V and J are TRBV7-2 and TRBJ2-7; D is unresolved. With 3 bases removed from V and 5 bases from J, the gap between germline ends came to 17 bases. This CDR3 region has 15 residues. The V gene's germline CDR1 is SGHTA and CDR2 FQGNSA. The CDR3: CASSLWAVQRHEQYF. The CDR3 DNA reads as TGTGCCAGCAGCTTGTGGGCTGTGCAGCGCCACGAGCAGTACTTC.

This CDR3 is CASSWTPRTGVRNGYTF. For the CDR3, the DNA is TGTGCCAGCAGCTGGACCCCTAGGACAGGGGTTAGGAATGGCTACACCTTC. The V and J genes are TRBV5-6 and TRBJ1-2, with 9 bases identical to TRBD1. The ends lost 3 bases at V and 6 bases at J; junction bases unmatched: 15. Germline CDR1 SGHDT, CDR2 YYEEEE. This CDR3 comprises 17 residues.

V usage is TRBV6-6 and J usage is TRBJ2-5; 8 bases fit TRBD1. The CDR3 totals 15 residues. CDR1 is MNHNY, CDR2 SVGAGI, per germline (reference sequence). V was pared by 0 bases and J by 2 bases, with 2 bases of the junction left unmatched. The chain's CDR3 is CASSYSRDRQETQYF. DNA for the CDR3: TGTGCCAGCAGTTACTCAAGGGACAGGCAAGAGACCCAGTACTTC.

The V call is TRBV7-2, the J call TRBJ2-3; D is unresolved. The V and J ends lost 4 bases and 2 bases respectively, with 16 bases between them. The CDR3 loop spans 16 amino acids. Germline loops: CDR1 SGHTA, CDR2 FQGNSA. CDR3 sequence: CASSSLWRPTTDTQYF. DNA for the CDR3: TGTGCCAGCAGCTCCCTCTGGCGCCCTACCACAGATACGCAGTATTTT. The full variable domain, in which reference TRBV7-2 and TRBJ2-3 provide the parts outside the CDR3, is GAGVSQSPSNKVTEKGKDVELRCDPISGHTALYWYRQSLGQGLEFLIYFQGNSAPDKSGLPSDRFSAERTGGSVSTLTIQRTQQEDSAVYLCASSSLWRPTTDTQYFGPGTRLTVL.

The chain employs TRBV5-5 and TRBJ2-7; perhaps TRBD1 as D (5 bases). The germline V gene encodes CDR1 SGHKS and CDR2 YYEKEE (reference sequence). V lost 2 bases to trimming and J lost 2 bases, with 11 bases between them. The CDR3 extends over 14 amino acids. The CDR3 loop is CASSFQGPPYEQYF. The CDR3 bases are TGTGCCAGCAGCTTCCAGGGTCCTCCCTACGAGCAGTACTTC.

CDR3 DNA: TGCGCCAGCAGCCCCCGACAGGACCAGCCCTACGAGCAGTACTTC. It codes for CASSPRQDQPYEQYF. The chain recombines TRBV5-1 with TRBJ2-7; D might be TRBD1 (6 bases). The length of the CDR3 is 15 residues. CDR1 is SGHRS and CDR2 is YFSETQ in the germline V gene. Trimming pared 4 bases from V and 2 bases from J, leaving 16 bases between.

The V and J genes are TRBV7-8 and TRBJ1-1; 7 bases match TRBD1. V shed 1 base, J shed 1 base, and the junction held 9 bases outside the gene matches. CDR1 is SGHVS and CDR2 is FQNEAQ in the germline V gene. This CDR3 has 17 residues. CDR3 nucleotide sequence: TGTGCCAGCAGCTTAGGGTTTAGGGACAGAACGAACACTGAAGCTTTCTTT. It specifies CASSLGFRDRTNTEAFF. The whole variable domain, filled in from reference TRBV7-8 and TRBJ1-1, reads GAGVSQSPRYKVAKRGQDVALRCDPISGHVSLFWYQQALGQGPEFLTYFQNEAQLDKSGLPSDRFFAERPEGSVSTLKIQRTQQEDSAVYLCASSLGFRDRTNTEAFFGQGTRLTVV.